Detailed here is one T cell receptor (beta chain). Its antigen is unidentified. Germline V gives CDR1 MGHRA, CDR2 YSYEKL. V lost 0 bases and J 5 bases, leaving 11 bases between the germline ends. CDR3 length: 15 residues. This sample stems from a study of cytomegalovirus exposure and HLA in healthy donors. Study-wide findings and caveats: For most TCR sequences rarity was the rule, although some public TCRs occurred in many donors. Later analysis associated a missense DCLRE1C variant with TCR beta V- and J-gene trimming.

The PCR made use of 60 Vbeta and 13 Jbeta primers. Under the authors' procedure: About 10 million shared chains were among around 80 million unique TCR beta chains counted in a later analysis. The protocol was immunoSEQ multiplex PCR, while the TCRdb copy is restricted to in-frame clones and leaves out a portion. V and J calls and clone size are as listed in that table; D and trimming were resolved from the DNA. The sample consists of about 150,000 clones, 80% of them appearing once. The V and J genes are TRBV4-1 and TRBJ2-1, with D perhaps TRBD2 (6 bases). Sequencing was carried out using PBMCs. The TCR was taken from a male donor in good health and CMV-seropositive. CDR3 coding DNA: TGCGCCAGCAGCCAAGATGTCCTAGCGAACAATGAGCAGTTCTTC. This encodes CASSQDVLANNEQFF.